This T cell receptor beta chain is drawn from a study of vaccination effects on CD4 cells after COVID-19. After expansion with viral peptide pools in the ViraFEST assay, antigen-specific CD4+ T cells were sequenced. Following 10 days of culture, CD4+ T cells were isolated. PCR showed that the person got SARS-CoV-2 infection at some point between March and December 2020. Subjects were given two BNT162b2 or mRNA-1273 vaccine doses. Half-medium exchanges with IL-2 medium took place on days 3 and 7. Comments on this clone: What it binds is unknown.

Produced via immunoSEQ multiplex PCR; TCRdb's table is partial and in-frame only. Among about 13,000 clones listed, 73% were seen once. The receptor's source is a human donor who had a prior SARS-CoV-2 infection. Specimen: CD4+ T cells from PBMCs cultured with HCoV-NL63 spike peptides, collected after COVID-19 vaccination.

CDR3: CASSLVRGQGAGSPLHF. CDR3 bases: TGTGCCAGCAGCTTAGTCCGGGGACAGGGGGCGGGTTCACCCCTCCACTTT. This rearrangement joins TRBV7-8 to TRBJ1-6; TRBD1 matches at 12 bases. Germline CDR1 SGHVS, CDR2 FQNEAQ. The CDR3 is made up of 17 amino acids. The junction had 7 bases not matched to a gene; V was cut back by 1 base and J by 9 bases.